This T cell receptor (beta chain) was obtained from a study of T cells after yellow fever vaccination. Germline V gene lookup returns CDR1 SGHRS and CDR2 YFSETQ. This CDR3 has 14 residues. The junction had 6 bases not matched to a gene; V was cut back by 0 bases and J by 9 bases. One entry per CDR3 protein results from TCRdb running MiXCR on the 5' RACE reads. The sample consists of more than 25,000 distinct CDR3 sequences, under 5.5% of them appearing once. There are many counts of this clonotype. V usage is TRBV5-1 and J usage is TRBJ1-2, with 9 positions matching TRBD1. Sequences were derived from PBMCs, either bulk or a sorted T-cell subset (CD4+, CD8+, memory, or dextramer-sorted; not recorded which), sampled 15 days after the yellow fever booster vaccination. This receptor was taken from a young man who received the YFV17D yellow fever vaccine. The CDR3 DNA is TGCGCCAGCAGCTTGGGACAGGGGGTTATAAGCTACACCTTC. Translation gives CASSLGQGVISYTF.